The count of the clone carrying this T cell receptor (beta chain) is one. Antigen specificity is unknown. This CDR3 is 13 amino acids long. In germline, CDR1 is LGHNA, CDR2 YNFKEQ. Between the trimmed V and J ends, which lost 3 bases and 5 bases, there was a span of 7 bases. This sample is drawn from a study of blood T cells in healthy people across ages. The study's findings and limits: Relative to aged donors, long-lived donors carried more naive CD4+ cells and displayed higher diversity. Estimated diversity that came from one million T cells was considered an underestimate.

With a J-beta primer mix and a sample-barcoded 5' primer, a second PCR ran 7 to 11 cycles. Individual samples furnished no less than 2.5 million CDR3-containing paired-end reads apiece. TCRdb itself ran the 5' RACE reads through MiXCR, one entry per CDR3 protein. The data hold about 760,000 distinct CDR3 sequences, with around 50% observed a single time. The rearrangement links TRBV4-2 to TRBJ2-2, with D unclear. Sequencing used blood. This receptor was identified in a middle-aged man in good health. The CDR3 region is CASSHTRTGELFF. For the CDR3, the DNA is TGTGCCAGCAGCCATACGAGGACCGGGGAGCTGTTTTTT.